The rows below give T cell receptor beta chains drawn from one sample of a study of blood T cell repertoires in COVID-19. Clones were sequenced by immunoSEQ multiplex PCR, and TCRdb holds only the in-frame ones, with some missing. The table records 150,000 to 200,000 clones, roughly nine tenths of them present only once. Sequenced sample: peripheral blood. The receptor source for this set is a woman aged 60 to 75 with COVID-19, enrolled during active disease. Each CDR3 is given with its conserved first and last residue.

TRBV5-6	CASSQNIRGNQPQHF
TRBV30	CAADRLNTEAFF
TRBV7-9	CASSLTGVNTEAFF
TRBV19	CASSPLPGNYEQYF
TRBV29-1	CSVGGGRTYEQYF
TRBV6-6	CASRDGRPHNEQFF
TRBV10-3	CAIKVDSGAQETQYF
TRBV6-5	CASRQSGGGYTF
TRBV28	CASSLLAGGNTDTQYF
TRBV5-1	CASSLAGNYGYTF
TRBV6-6	CASNTAMNTEAFF
TRBV2	CASSEWYEQYF
TRBV9	CASSHGSNEKLFF
TRBV11-2	CASSLTVEAFF
TRBV30	CAWTAWAPYGYTF
TRBV7-9	CASSPGGNQETQYF
TRBV27	CASSYDRGDQPQHF
TRBV11-2	CASSPLGRGHEKLFF
TRBV7-2	CASSLHPGQSIGYTF
TRBV29-1	CSVEGVSSDTEAFF
TRBV27	CASSRQVSYEQYF
TRBV7-9	CASSLDTLAKNIQYF
TRBV4-3	CASSQDIGVGQPQHF
TRBV5-6	CASSRGQAVGYGYTF
TRBV3-1/TRBV3-2	CASRGTGDGPGANVLTF
TRBV4-1	CASSQDPASGRAYEQYF